Presented here are 18 T cell receptor beta chains from one specimen sequenced in a study of shared clonotypes between healthy human individuals. The assay was immunoSEQ multiplex PCR, and TCRdb's table has in-frame clones only and misses some. The profile shows 450,000 to 500,000 clones, about 80% of them singletons. Sequencing was carried out using PBMCs. These TCRs come from a woman between 40 and 50 years old in good health. Some clones in this sample may be carry-over from other donors' samples.

V and J are TRBV2 and TRBJ1-4; D remains unclear. The CDR3 sequence is 13 residues long. Germline CDR1 and CDR2: SNHLY and FYNNEI. Trimming left V 7 bases short and J 4 bases short, with 10 bases between. The CDR3 bases are TGTGCCAGCACGACCTCCCTTAATGAAAAACTGTTTTTT. This encodes CASTTSLNEKLFF.

The chain uses TRBV11-2 and TRBJ2-7; D is ambiguous. The CDR3 spans 12 residues. The germline gives CDR1 SGHAT, CDR2 FQNNGV. V was pared by 2 bases and J by 10 bases, with 12 bases between. The CDR3, as DNA: TGTGCCAGCAGCTTATTAGTAGATACTCAGTACTTC. Amino acids: CASSLLVDTQYF.

This chain joins TRBV6-5 and TRBJ2-5, with D possibly TRBD2 on 6 matching bases. The CDR3 has 14 residues. The germline CDR1 and CDR2 sequences are MNHEY and SVGAGI. V dropped 6 bases and J dropped 3 bases, with 14 bases sitting between them. CDR3 region: CASSAGTYEETQYF. The CDR3 region has the DNA TGTGCCAGCAGCGCCGGGACTTACGAAGAGACCCAGTACTTC.

The chain combines TRBV5-6 with TRBJ1-1, with 8 bases fitting TRBD1. This CDR3 comprises 14 residues. V lost 10 bases, J lost 0 bases, and 8 bases stayed unmatched. Germline loops: CDR1 SGHDT, CDR2 YYEEEE. CDR3 residues: CASLTGGLNTEAFF. The CDR3 DNA is TGTGCCTCCCTAACAGGGGGTTTGAACACTGAAGCTTTCTTT.

This clone was found a few times. The genes are TRBV15 and TRBJ1-5; D is possibly TRBD1 (6 bases). The germline V gene encodes CDR1 LNHNV and CDR2 YYDKDF (reference sequence). The CDR3 loop spans 13 amino acids. Trimming took off 0 bases at V and 7 bases at J, with 7 bases between the two ends. CDR3 sequence: CATSRDGQQPQHF. CDR3 nucleotide sequence: TGTGCCACCAGCAGAGATGGACAGCAGCCCCAGCATTTT.

V gene TRBV5-6 combines with J gene TRBJ2-1; 10 bases map to TRBD1. CDR3 length equals 15 residues. V dropped 3 bases and J dropped 7; count of bases not matched to a gene: 7. Per germline, CDR1 SGHDT and CDR2 YYEEEE. CDR3 DNA: TGTGCCAGCAGCTCCAGGGACAGGGGAAGAAATGAGCAGTTCTTC. This gives the protein CASSSRDRGRNEQFF.

The rearrangement uses TRBV5-6 and TRBJ2-5; D unresolved. The J call is in doubt because the DNA end fits TRBJ2-7 better. Germline V gene sequence: CDR1 SGHDT, CDR2 YYEEEE. The CDR3 has 15 residues. This chain's CDR3 is CASSLRFLGSYEQYF. In nucleotides, the CDR3 is TGTGCCAGCAGCTTGCGTTTTCTGGGTTCCTACGAGCAGTACTTC.

The rearrangement joins TRBV11-2 to TRBJ1-1; D call uncertain. CDR1 and CDR2 from the germline V gene are SGHAT and FQNNGV. The length of the CDR3 is 14 residues. Deletions cut 1 base from V and 7 bases from J, with 13 bases between. CDR3 residues: CASSLVQGIGEAFF. For the CDR3, the DNA is TGTGCCAGCAGCTTAGTCCAAGGGATAGGTGAAGCTTTCTTT. Full variable domain (missing parts from reference TRBV11-2 and TRBJ1-1): EAGVAQSPRYKIIEKRQSVAFWCNPISGHATLYWYQQILGQGPKLLIQFQNNGVVDDSQLPKDRFSAERLKGVDSTLKIQPAKLEDSAVYLCASSLVQGIGEAFFGQGTRLTVV.

The chain couples TRBV7-8 to TRBJ2-1; D is perhaps TRBD2 (6 bases). V lost 6 bases to trimming and J lost 5 bases, with 11 bases between them. CDR3 length equals 13 residues. The germline V gene has CDR1 SGHVS and CDR2 FQNEAQ. The CDR3 sequence is CASSLGTHNEQFF. The CDR3 DNA reads as TGTGCCAGCAGTCTGGGGACTCACAATGAGCAGTTCTTC.

The V call is TRBV11-2, the J call TRBJ2-1; perhaps TRBD2 as D (5 bases). The V end was cut by 2 bases, the J end by 7 bases, with 15 bases between. Germline V gene lookup returns CDR1 SGHAT and CDR2 FQNNGV. CDR3 length equals 15 residues. The CDR3: CASSLQRFTGNEQFF. The CDR3 DNA is TGTGCCAGCAGCTTACAACGGTTCACGGGGAATGAGCAGTTCTTC.

The CDR3 nucleotides are TGTGCCAGCAGTATACAGAGCTCCTACGAGCAGTACTTC. This codes for CASSIQSSYEQYF. The V gene is TRBV27, the J gene TRBJ2-7; D remains unclear. Trimming shortened V by 5 bases and J by 0 bases, and 8 bases separated the two germline ends. CDR3 length: 13 residues. The germline gives CDR1 MNHEY, CDR2 SMNVEV (reference sequence).

The chain combines TRBV15 with TRBJ2-7; D possibly corresponds to TRBD1 (5 bases). V was shortened by 0 bases and J by 5 bases, with 11 bases between the two germline ends. The CDR3 runs 14 residues. The germline V gene has CDR1 LNHNV and CDR2 YYDKDF (reference sequence). The CDR3 here is CATSRDRVNDEQYF. The CDR3 nucleotides read TGTGCCACCAGCAGAGACAGGGTTAACGACGAGCAGTACTTC. The full variable domain, rest sourced from reference TRBV15 and TRBJ2-7, is DAMVIQNPRYQVTQFGKPVTLSCSQTLNHNVMYWYQQKSSQAPKLLFHYYDKDFNNEADTPDNFQSRRPNTSFCFLDIRSPGLGDTAMYLCATSRDRVNDEQYFGPGTRLTVT.

The chain joins TRBV5-6 to TRBJ2-1; no reliable D call. The CDR3 contains 13 residues. Trimming took 1 base from V and 7 from J, leaving 9 bases between them. CDR1 and CDR2 (germline): SGHDT, YYEEEE. DNA for the CDR3: TGTGCCAGCAGCTTGAGCGCGCTTAATGAGCAGTTCTTC. Translation gives CASSLSALNEQFF.

The V and J genes are TRBV7-2 and TRBJ2-1; TRBD2 is a possible D gene (7 bases). V shed 1 base and J shed 4 bases, with 11 bases lying between them. Per the germline V gene, CDR1 is SGHTA and CDR2 is FQGNSA. CDR3 length: 15 amino acids. The CDR3: CASSLGGGWYNEQFF. CDR3 in DNA: TGTGCCAGCAGCTTAGGGGGGGGCTGGTACAATGAGCAGTTCTTC.

The chain combines TRBV27 with TRBJ2-7; D remains ambiguous. The CDR3 sequence is 12 residues long. Germline V lookup: CDR1 MNHEY, CDR2 SMNVEV (reference sequence). Trimming shortened V by 11 bases and J by 2 bases, and 13 bases separated the two germline ends. The CDR3 DNA sequence: TGTGCCGGCCACCTTTCCCCCTACGAGCAGTACTTC. This translates into CAGHLSPYEQYF.

A word on this clone: Other DNA sequences in the sample encode the same CDR3. V and J are TRBV7-9 and TRBJ2-1; D might be TRBD2 (5 bases). CDR3 length: 16 amino acids. V was shortened by 5 bases and J by 0 bases, with 14 bases between the two germline ends. The germline CDR1 and CDR2 sequences are SEHNR and FQNEAQ (reference sequence). The CDR3 sequence: CASSPRGGSSYNEQFF. As DNA, the CDR3 is TGTGCCAGCAGCCCACGTGGAGGCAGCTCCTACAATGAGCAGTTCTTC.

The chain couples TRBV6-1 to TRBJ2-1, with no clear D. The CDR3 loop spans 14 amino acids. From germline, CDR1 is MNHNS and CDR2 SASEGT. V lost 3 bases to trimming and J lost 3 bases, with 9 bases between them. The DNA for the CDR3 is TGTGCCAGCAGTGACGGACCCATCTACAATGAGCAGTTCTTC. Its protein is CASSDGPIYNEQFF.

Concerning this clone itself: Other DNA sequences from this sample encode an identical CDR3 as well. DNA for the CDR3: TGTGCCAGCAGCTTAGAGCGCCAAGAGACCCAGTACTTC. It specifies CASSLERQETQYF. The gene calls are TRBV11-2 and TRBJ2-5; D is uncertain. The CDR3 totals 13 residues. Germline assignment: CDR1 SGHAT and CDR2 FQNNGV. Trimming shortened V by 0 bases and J by 1 base, and 3 bases separated the two germline ends.